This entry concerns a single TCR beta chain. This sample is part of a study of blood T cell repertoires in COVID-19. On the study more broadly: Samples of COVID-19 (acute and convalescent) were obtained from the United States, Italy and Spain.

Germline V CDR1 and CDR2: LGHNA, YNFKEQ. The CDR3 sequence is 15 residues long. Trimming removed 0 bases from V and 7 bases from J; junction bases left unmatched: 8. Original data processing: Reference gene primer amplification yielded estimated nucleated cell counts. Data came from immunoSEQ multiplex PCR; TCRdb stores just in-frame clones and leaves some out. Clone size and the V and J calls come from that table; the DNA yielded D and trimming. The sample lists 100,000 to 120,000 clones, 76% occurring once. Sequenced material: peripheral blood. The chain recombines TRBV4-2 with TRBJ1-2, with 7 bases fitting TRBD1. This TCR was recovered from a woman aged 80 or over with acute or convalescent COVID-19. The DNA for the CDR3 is TGTGCCAGCAGCCAAGATTCCACAGGGGCGGGTGGCTACACCTTC. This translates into CASSQDSTGAGGYTF.